Below are 24 T cell receptor beta chains sequenced from a single sample in a study of identical twins. TCRdb analysed the 5' RACE reads with MiXCR anew, one entry per CDR3 protein. Here the sample spans approximately 210,000 distinct CDR3 sequences, roughly 9.4% being singletons. Sequenced: memory (CD45RO+) T cells sorted from blood. These receptor sequences come from a woman under 30 in good health.

This chain links TRBV2 with TRBJ1-5, with D possibly matching TRBD1 (5 bases). Trimming shortened V by 7 bases and J by 6 bases, and 10 bases separated the two germline ends. This CDR3 has 12 residues. Per germline, CDR1 SNHLY and CDR2 FYNNEI. The DNA of the CDR3 is TGTGCCAGCAAGGAGGGGCGTCAGCCCCAGCATTTT. Amino acids: CASKEGRQPQHF.

This clonotype was seen a few times. The chain combines TRBV5-5 with TRBJ1-5; D remains unclear. Germline V CDR1 and CDR2: SGHKS, YYEKEE (reference sequence). The CDR3 consists of 15 residues. The V end was cut by 5 bases, the J end by 1 base, with 13 bases between. CDR3 DNA: TGTGCCAGCAGTAAGGCGGGGATAAGCAATCAGCCCCAGCATTTT. Its translation: CASSKAGISNQPQHF.

The CDR3 DNA reads as TGTGCCAGCTCACCAATCGGGGTTGCAACTAATGAAAAACTGTTTTTT. Amino acids: CASSPIGVATNEKLFF. The genes are TRBV18 and TRBJ1-4, with unresolved D. V shed 2 bases and J shed 0 bases, with 10 bases lying between them. Per germline, CDR1 KGHSH and CDR2 LQKENI. The CDR3 extends over 16 amino acids.

This clonotype turned up a few times. The rearrangement uses TRBV11-2 and TRBJ2-3, with 7 bases that match TRBD1. The CDR3 has 12 amino acids. V was clipped by 5 bases and J by 8 bases; unmatched bases: 4. Germline V gene sequence: CDR1 SGHAT, CDR2 FQNNGV. The chain's CDR3 is CASSGSGGTQYF. In nucleotides, the CDR3 is TGTGCCAGCAGCGGGTCAGGGGGTACGCAGTATTTT.

This clonotype has a count of ten or more. The junction departs from germline at one end; a sequencing error may be responsible. The rearrangement links TRBV12-3 or TRBV12-4 to TRBJ1-1, with 8 positions matching TRBD1. The CDR3 loop spans 12 amino acids. CDR3 residues: CASSQRDRWPHF. The CDR3 coding sequence is TGTGCCAGCAGTCAACGGGACAGGTGGCCCCACTTT.

The chain couples TRBV30 to TRBJ2-5; TRBD2 aligns across 11 bases. The CDR3 is made up of 13 amino acids. Germline CDR1 and CDR2: GTSNPN and SVGIG (reference sequence). V lost 6 bases, J lost 4 bases, and 4 bases stayed unmatched. As DNA, the CDR3 is TGTGCCTGCACCACTAGCGGGAGAGAGACCCAGTACTTC. Amino acid sequence: CACTTSGRETQYF.

The rearrangement joins TRBV5-1 to TRBJ1-6; 8 bases align to TRBD1. CDR1 is SGHRS and CDR2 is YFSETQ in the germline V gene. This CDR3 contains 15 residues. V trimming: 0 bases; J trimming: 6 bases; junction bases outside the gene matches: 2. CDR3 coding DNA: TGCGCCAGCAGCTTGGAGGGACAGGTTAATTCACCCCTCCACTTT. Amino acids: CASSLEGQVNSPLHF.

The V gene is TRBV25-1, the J gene TRBJ2-7, with 11 bases lining up with TRBD2. Trimming at V came to 4 bases and at J to 2 bases, leaving 13 bases not matched to a gene. From germline, CDR1 is MGHDK and CDR2 SYGVNS. This CDR3 region has 18 residues. CDR3 bases: TGTGCCAGCAGTGCCTCCGGGACTAGCGGCGCACACACCTACGAGCAGTACTTC. Protein product: CASSASGTSGAHTYEQYF.

The chain joins TRBV7-8 to TRBJ2-3; 7 nucleotides agree with TRBD1. CDR3 length equals 17 residues. Germline CDR1 SGHVS, CDR2 FQNEAQ. J gave up 2 bases and V 1 base, and 9 bases lay outside the gene matches. The CDR3 is CASSLVVTGEDTDTQYF. In DNA, the CDR3 is TGTGCCAGCAGCTTAGTTGTCACAGGGGAAGACACAGATACGCAGTATTTT.

The J gene is TRBJ2-4, the V gene TRBV29-1; no clear D gene. This CDR3 region has 11 residues. Germline CDR1 SQVTM, CDR2 ANQGSEA. The CDR3 protein is CRDICCCLQYF. In DNA form, the CDR3 reads TGCAGAGATATATGCTGCTGTCTTCAGTACTTC.

This clonotype was counted ten times or more. V and J are TRBV30 and TRBJ2-7; possibly TRBD2 for D (6 bases). Per the germline V gene, CDR1 is GTSNPN and CDR2 is SVGIG (reference sequence). The CDR3 length is 11 residues. V was pared by 2 bases and J by 4 bases, with 6 bases between. The CDR3 loop reads CAWSRGYEQYF. The CDR3 DNA reads as TGTGCCTGGAGTCGGGGGTACGAGCAGTACTTC.

There are a few counts of this clonotype. The chain carries TRBV14 and TRBJ1-1; no firm D call. The germline CDR1 and CDR2 sequences are SGHDN and FVKESK. This CDR3 has 17 amino acids. V lost 1 base and J lost 3, with 18 bases in between. The CDR3 here is CASSQGLSIWVDTEAFF. Here the CDR3 DNA reads TGTGCCAGCAGCCAAGGTTTATCCATTTGGGTGGACACTGAAGCTTTCTTT.

This clonotype was seen only a few times. J is TRBJ2-6 and V is TRBV6-1; 7 bases map to TRBD1. V gave up 2 bases and J gave up 0 bases; unmatched junction bases: 7. The CDR3 totals 18 residues. Germline CDR1 is MNHNS and CDR2 is SASEGT. This chain's CDR3 is CASSEWGQSVSGANVLTF. The CDR3 bases are TGTGCCAGCAGTGAATGGGGACAGTCAGTCTCTGGGGCCAACGTCCTGACTTTC.

This sequence joins TRBV25-1 and TRBJ2-1; 9 bases are a match to TRBD2. Germline V CDR1 and CDR2: MGHDK, SYGVNS. The CDR3 length is 12 residues. With V trimmed by 7 bases and J by 13 bases, 8 bases remained unmatched. This CDR3 is CASIGRGGAQFF. In DNA form, the CDR3 reads TGTGCCAGCATTGGGCGGGGGGGGGCCCAGTTCTTC.

The rearrangement uses TRBV6-5 and TRBJ2-5; D is unclear. The CDR3 extends over 13 amino acids. Trimming pared 6 bases from V and 9 bases from J, leaving 17 bases between. Germline V gene sequence: CDR1 MNHEY, CDR2 SVGAGI. CDR3 amino acids: CASSYGRWEAQYF. The CDR3 nucleotides read TGTGCCAGCAGCTACGGGCGGTGGGAAGCCCAGTACTTC.

At least ten counts were recorded for this clonotype. This chain links TRBV20-1 with TRBJ2-1; TRBD2 matches 8 bases. The CDR3 sequence is 13 residues long. The V gene's germline CDR1 is DFQATT and CDR2 SNEGSKA (reference sequence). Trimming took 5 bases from V and 7 from J; bases not matched to a gene: 7. CDR3 loop: CSAEGTRGNEQFF. The CDR3 coding sequence is TGCAGTGCTGAGGGGACTAGAGGGAATGAGCAGTTCTTC.

The rearrangement uses TRBV12-3 or TRBV12-4 and TRBJ2-3; the match to TRBD2 covers 14 bases. Trimming at V came to 5 bases and at J to 4 bases, leaving 14 bases not matched to a gene. CDR3 length: 19 residues. CDR3 loop: CASSPSKGLAGGLADTQYF. CDR3 in DNA: TGTGCCAGCAGTCCGAGTAAAGGACTAGCGGGAGGATTAGCAGATACGCAGTATTTT.

V is TRBV20-1 and J is TRBJ2-7; 12 bases fit TRBD1. CDR1 is DFQATT and CDR2 is SNEGSKA in the germline V gene (reference sequence). This CDR3 contains 13 residues. The CDR3 DNA follows: TGCAGCCTGGGACAGGGGGCTTCTGAGAAGCAGTACTTC. Residues: CSLGQGASEKQYF.

The chain employs TRBV20-1 and TRBJ2-7; 11 bases line up with TRBD2. V shed 5 bases, J shed 5 bases, and the junction held 11 bases outside the gene matches. There are 15 residues in the CDR3. Germline V gene lookup returns CDR1 DFQATT and CDR2 SNEGSKA (reference sequence). CDR3 bases: TGCAGTGCTTCCCCAACGGGGACTAGCGGAAACGAGCAGTACTTC. It is translated as CSASPTGTSGNEQYF.

This clonotype has a count of ten or more. J is TRBJ2-1 and V is TRBV29-1; TRBD2 agrees at 9 bases. There are 16 residues in the CDR3. J was trimmed by 1 base and V by 7 bases; bases with no gene match: 11. The germline CDR1 and CDR2 sequences are SQVTM and ANQGSEA. CDR3 sequence reads: CSARRGRADSYNEQFF. For the CDR3, the DNA is TGCAGCGCCCGCCGCGGGAGGGCCGATTCCTACAATGAGCAGTTCTTC.

There are a few counts of this clonotype. This chain connects TRBV20-1 to TRBJ2-1; 14 nucleotides line up with TRBD2. The V gene end was trimmed by 7 bases and the J gene end by 13 bases; junction bases not matched to a gene: 18. The CDR3 extends over 16 amino acids. From germline, CDR1 is DFQATT and CDR2 SNEGSKA (reference sequence). The CDR3: CSVPGGVTSGGESQFF. The CDR3 DNA is TGCAGTGTTCCGGGGGGTGTGACTAGCGGGGGGGAATCCCAGTTCTTC.

The chain uses TRBV5-5 and TRBJ2-3, with 11 nucleotides matching TRBD2. Germline CDR1 SGHKS, CDR2 YYEKEE (reference sequence). V trimming: 5 bases; J trimming: 11 bases; junction bases outside the gene matches: 13. CDR3 length equals 15 residues. CDR3 bases: TGTGCCAGCAGTCCCTCTAGCGGGGGGCCCCGTTTGCAGTATTTT. Residues: CASSPSSGGPRLQYF. The full variable domain, its missing parts supplied by reference TRBV5-5 and TRBJ2-3, is DAGVTQSPTHLIKTRGQQVTLRCSPISGHKSVSWYQQVLGQGPQFIFQYYEKEERGRGNFPDRFSARQFPNYSSELNVNALLLGDSALYLCASSPSSGGPRLQYFGPGTRLTVL.

This clonotype was picked up many times. V gene TRBV10-1 combines with J gene TRBJ1-3, with D possibly matching TRBD1 (5 bases). Germline CDR1 WNHNN, CDR2 SYGVQD (reference sequence). V was shortened by 2 bases and J by 1 base, with 9 bases between the two germline ends. The CDR3 runs to 15 residues. Here the CDR3 reads CASSESGASGNTIYF. CDR3 nucleotides: TGCGCCAGCAGTGAGAGCGGGGCTTCTGGAAACACCATATATTTT.

This clonotype appeared a few times. This chain joins TRBV7-2 and TRBJ1-2; 10 bases are shared with TRBD1. CDR1 is SGHTA, CDR2 FQGNSA, per germline. CDR3 size: 15 residues. V shed 5 bases, J shed 8 bases, and the junction held 11 bases outside the gene matches. CDR3 nucleotides: TGTGCCAGCAGCGCTGGACAGGGGGAAATCGGCGGCTACACCTTC. Encoded protein: CASSAGQGEIGGYTF. Variable domain in full (rest from reference TRBV7-2 and TRBJ1-2): GAGVSQSPSNKVTEKGKDVELRCDPISGHTALYWYRQSLGQGLEFLIYFQGNSAPDKSGLPSDRFSAERTGGSVSTLTIQRTQQEDSAVYLCASSAGQGEIGGYTFGSGTRLTVV.